These 16 T cell receptor beta chains originate from one sample sequenced in a study of shared clonotypes between healthy human individuals. The table came from immunoSEQ multiplex PCR; TCRdb's copy has only in-frame clones and leaves some out. Here the sample spans more than 2 million clones, approximately 96% being singletons. Input material: naive CD4+ T cells sorted from blood. Subset indicated: CD45RA+ positively selected. These receptors came from a man between 18 and 29 years old in good health.

As regards this clone: The same CDR3 can be traced to other DNA sequences in this sample. Here the CDR3 reads CASSFGNTEAFF. In DNA, the CDR3 is TGTGCCAGCAGCTTTGGGAACACTGAAGCTTTCTTT. V and J are TRBV7-2 and TRBJ1-1, with D unresolved. Trimming took 3 bases from V and 1 from J, leaving 3 bases between them. CDR3 length equals 12 residues. Germline assignment: CDR1 SGHTA and CDR2 FQGNSA.

The gene calls are TRBV9 and TRBJ2-3; D unresolved. Germline V gives CDR1 SGDLS, CDR2 YYNGEE. Deletions cut 1 base from V and 8 bases from J, with 11 bases between. CDR3 length: 13 residues. CDR3 coding DNA: TGTGCCAGCAGCGTAAACTCCATTGGTACGCAGTATTTT. Protein sequence: CASSVNSIGTQYF.

This clone turned up a few times. The chain recombines TRBV28 with TRBJ1-2, with unresolved D. CDR1 is MDHEN, CDR2 SYDVKM, per germline. The CDR3 covers 12 residues. Trimming took 5 bases from V and 5 from J, leaving 9 bases between them. The DNA of the CDR3 is TGTGCCAGCAGTCCTAAAATGTATGGCTACACCTTC. Encoded protein: CASSPKMYGYTF.

With respect to this clone: This same CDR3 is encoded by further DNA sequences in the sample. The rearrangement links TRBV2 to TRBJ1-1; tentatively, D is TRBD1 (6 bases). Deletions cut 6 bases from V and 1 base from J, with 9 bases between. This CDR3 has 13 residues. Germline V gene lookup returns CDR1 SNHLY and CDR2 FYNNEI. This CDR3 reads CASSLGQNTEAFF. In nucleotides, the CDR3 is TGTGCCAGCAGCCTGGGACAGAACACTGAAGCTTTCTTT.

The J gene is TRBJ2-1, the V gene TRBV9; TRBD2 agrees at 9 bases. V gave up 4 bases and J gave up 6 bases; unmatched junction bases: 8. The germline V gene has CDR1 SGDLS and CDR2 YYNGEE. This CDR3 is built from 15 residues. Written as DNA, the CDR3 is TGTGCCAGCAGCATTACGGGACTAGCCGCCAATGAGCAGTTCTTC. It encodes CASSITGLAANEQFF.

This rearrangement joins TRBV5-1 to TRBJ2-3; the D is unclear. This CDR3 spans 12 amino acids. Germline V lookup: CDR1 SGHRS, CDR2 YFSETQ. The germline V and J ends were trimmed by 3 bases and 6 bases, with 8 bases remaining between them. CDR3 nucleotides: TGCGCCAGCAGCTACTCGGAGGATACGCAGTATTTT. Translated, it gives CASSYSEDTQYF. The full variable domain, completed using reference TRBV5-1 and TRBJ2-3, is KAGVTQTPRYLIKTRGQQVTLSCSPISGHRSVSWYQQTPGQGLQFLFEYFSETQRNKGNFPGRFSGRQFSNSRSEMNVSTLELGDSALYLCASSYSEDTQYFGPGTRLTVL.

V usage is TRBV5-4 and J usage is TRBJ1-6, with TRBD1 identical over 9 bases. The ends lost 4 bases at V and 6 bases at J; junction bases unmatched: 5. This CDR3 comprises 15 residues. CDR1 and CDR2 (germline): SGHNT, YYREEE (reference sequence). CDR3 residues: CASSKGQGSNSPLHF. CDR3 DNA: TGTGCCAGCAGCAAGGGACAGGGATCTAATTCACCCCTCCACTTT.

Notes on this clone: Other DNA sequences from this sample encode an identical CDR3 as well. This rearrangement joins TRBV5-4 to TRBJ1-1; possibly TRBD1 for D (5 bases). Germline V CDR1 and CDR2: SGHNT, YYREEE (reference sequence). This CDR3 has 14 residues. V was shortened by 2 bases and J by 0 bases, with 8 bases between the two germline ends. This CDR3 reads CASSLTGVNTEAFF. DNA of the CDR3: TGTGCCAGCAGCTTAACGGGGGTGAACACTGAAGCTTTCTTT.

V and J are TRBV5-4 and TRBJ1-6; D ambiguous. Germline V lookup: CDR1 SGHNT, CDR2 YYREEE (reference sequence). The CDR3 sequence is 14 residues long. V was clipped by 4 bases and J by 5 bases, with 10 bases between them. CDR3 nucleotide sequence: TGTGCCAGCAGCATAGACACGAATAATTCACCCCTCCACTTT. This gives the protein CASSIDTNNSPLHF. Filled out from reference TRBV5-4 and TRBJ1-6, the complete variable domain reads ETGVTQSPTHLIKTRGQQVTLRCSSQSGHNTVSWYQQALGQGPQFIFQYYREEENGRGNFPPRFSGLQFPNYSSELNVNALELDDSALYLCASSIDTNNSPLHFGNGTRLTVT.

This rearrangement joins TRBV9 to TRBJ2-7; tentative D call: TRBD1 (5 bases). V was clipped by 4 bases and J by 6 bases, with 17 bases between them. The CDR3 length is 14 residues. CDR1 and CDR2 from the germline V gene are SGDLS and YYNGEE. CDR3 sequence reads: CASSSQGFETEQYF. CDR3 in DNA: TGTGCCAGCAGCTCCCAGGGATTCGAAACCGAGCAGTACTTC.

About this clone: The sample has other DNA sequences that encode this CDR3 too. This chain links TRBV10-3 with TRBJ2-1; no definite D call. CDR1 and CDR2 from the germline V gene are ENHRY and SYGVKD. V lost 3 bases to trimming and J lost 9 bases, with 6 bases between them. This CDR3 comprises 11 residues. The CDR3 region is CAISEGGEQFF. CDR3 in DNA: TGTGCCATCAGTGAAGGTGGTGAGCAGTTCTTC.

CDR3 nucleotide sequence: TGTGCCAGCAGCGGTAGCGGCGGATACAATGAGCAGTTCTTC. It specifies CASSGSGGYNEQFF. The chain employs TRBV5-4 and TRBJ2-1; possibly TRBD2 for D (6 bases). Germline CDR1 and CDR2: SGHNT and YYREEE (reference sequence). CDR3 length equals 14 residues. Trimming left V 4 bases short and J 4 bases short, with 12 bases between.

The chain joins TRBV6-5 to TRBJ2-1; D is possibly TRBD2 (7 bases). V was clipped by 8 bases and J by 4 bases, with 18 bases between them. CDR1 is MNHEY and CDR2 is SVGAGI in the germline V gene. The length of the CDR3 is 15 residues. CDR3: CASSSFGGPYNEQFF. In DNA form, the CDR3 reads TGTGCCAGCTCCAGTTTCGGGGGGCCGTACAATGAGCAGTTCTTC.

The V gene is TRBV5-4, the J gene TRBJ2-1, with D perhaps matching TRBD2 (6 bases). The CDR3 sequence is 15 residues long. V dropped 7 bases and J dropped 12 bases, with 26 bases sitting between them. Germline V gene data show CDR1 as SGHNT and CDR2 as YYREEE (reference sequence). CDR3 region: CASSTPSGGPGGQFF. The DNA of the CDR3 is TGTGCCAGCTCCACCCCTTCCGGGGGACCGGGTGGGCAGTTCTTC.

The J gene is TRBJ1-1, the V gene TRBV10-3, with 8 positions matching TRBD1. V lost 6 bases, J lost 4 bases, and 4 bases stayed unmatched. Germline V gene data show CDR1 as ENHRY and CDR2 as SYGVKD. CDR3 length equals 13 residues. CDR3 coding DNA: TGTGCCATCAGGGACAGGGCGGTCACTGAAGCTTTCTTT. Translated, it gives CAIRDRAVTEAFF.

On this clone itself: This specimen includes other DNA sequences encoding the same CDR3. The chain links TRBV6-5 to TRBJ2-1; 11 bases map to TRBD2. J lost 4 bases, V lost 5 bases, and 1 base had no gene match. Looked up from germline, CDR1 is MNHEY and CDR2 is SVGAGI. The CDR3 contains 14 residues. The CDR3 spells CASSLAGGYNEQFF. The DNA for the CDR3 is TGTGCCAGCAGTCTAGCGGGGGGTTACAATGAGCAGTTCTTC.